The 16 T cell receptor beta chains below come from one sample, sequenced in a study of CD8 T cells in ankylosing spondylitis. TCRdb re-analysed the 5' RACE reads in MiXCR, keeping a single row per CDR3 protein. The sample holds fewer than 200,000 distinct CDR3 sequences, around a tenth seen once. Sequences were obtained from blood, either unsorted or a sorted T cell fraction (not recorded which). The receptors come from a female donor with ankylosing spondylitis or in good health (not recorded which).

This clonotype was seen repeatedly, ten times or more. V usage is TRBV6-2 or TRBV6-3 and J usage is TRBJ2-1; 8 bases align to TRBD2. Germline CDR1 and CDR2: MNHEY and SVGEGT. With V trimmed by 5 bases and J by 2 bases, 5 bases remained unmatched. The CDR3 is made up of 15 amino acids. The CDR3 region has the DNA TGTGCCAGCAGTACCTGGACTAGCACCTACAATGAGCAGTTCTTC. This codes for CASSTWTSTYNEQFF.

This clonotype was recorded a few times. The chain couples TRBV7-2 to TRBJ2-7; the D is unclear. CDR3 length: 12 amino acids. V was trimmed by 6 bases and J by 4 bases, leaving 10 bases between them. Germline CDR1 reads SGHTA; CDR2 reads FQGNSA. CDR3 in amino acids: CASRSTGYEQYF. DNA for the CDR3: TGTGCCAGCAGATCAACGGGTTACGAGCAGTACTTC.

V and J are TRBV24-1 and TRBJ2-2; D is uncertain. The CDR3 is 14 residues long. Trimming shortened V by 4 bases and J by 4 bases, and 9 bases separated the two germline ends. CDR1 and CDR2 (germline): KGHDR, SFDVKD. CDR3 amino acids: CATSEKGPTGELFF. The CDR3, as DNA: TGTGCCACCAGTGAGAAGGGCCCCACCGGGGAGCTGTTTTTT.

This clonotype has only a few counts. The V gene is TRBV4-3, the J gene TRBJ2-1, with 10 bases lining up with TRBD2. CDR1 is LGHNA and CDR2 is YSLEER in the germline V gene. V was clipped by 0 bases and J by 7 bases; unmatched bases: 12. The CDR3 totals 18 residues. Written as DNA, the CDR3 is TGCGCCAGCAGCCAAGACCCCCAGACCCTAGCGGGGGAGAATGAGCAGTTCTTC. It codes for CASSQDPQTLAGENEQFF.

This chain uses TRBV6-2 or TRBV6-3 with TRBJ2-5; 8 nucleotides match TRBD1. Germline CDR1 is MNHEY and CDR2 is SVGEGT. V lost 4 bases to trimming and J lost 2 bases; unmatched junction nucleotides: 6. The CDR3 spans 15 residues. CDR3 nucleotides: TGTGCCAGCAGTTTAACAGGGGGACTTCAAGAGACCCAGTACTTC. It yields the protein CASSLTGGLQETQYF.

This clonotype has a count of ten or more. The chain carries TRBV27 and TRBJ1-2; TRBD1 is a possible D gene (5 bases). Per the germline V gene, CDR1 is MNHEY and CDR2 is SMNVEV (reference sequence). V gave up 2 bases and J gave up 8 bases, with 12 bases separating them. The CDR3 runs to 13 residues. In DNA, the CDR3 is TGTGCCAGCAGTTTACAGGGTGGGGAGGGCTACACCTTC. It yields the protein CASSLQGGEGYTF.

The V gene is TRBV6-2 or TRBV6-3, the J gene TRBJ2-7; D perhaps matches TRBD1 (6 bases). V was pared by 0 bases and J by 5 bases, with 17 bases between. This CDR3 has 16 residues. Germline V gives CDR1 MNHEY, CDR2 SVGEGT. The DNA of the CDR3 is TGTGCCAGCAGTTACTCGTTCTGGGACACAATCGACGAGCAGTACTTC. It specifies CASSYSFWDTIDEQYF.

This clonotype was seen at least ten times. This chain uses TRBV4-3 with TRBJ1-4, with no clear D. The CDR3 length is 17 residues. Per germline, CDR1 LGHNA and CDR2 YSLEER. The V and J ends lost 3 bases and 0 bases respectively, with 14 bases between them. The CDR3 loop reads CASSQGSPFATNEKLFF. The CDR3 DNA reads TGCGCCAGCAGCCAGGGTAGTCCCTTTGCAACTAATGAAAAACTGTTTTTT.

Only a few counts were recorded for this clonotype. The rearrangement links TRBV20-1 to TRBJ2-1, with D perhaps matching TRBD2 (6 bases). This CDR3 has 15 residues. Per germline, CDR1 DFQATT and CDR2 SNEGSKA (reference sequence). Trimming removed 2 bases at V and 4 bases at J, with 15 bases between. CDR3 in DNA: TGCAGTGCTAGAAGGATGCCGGAGGGGTACAATGAGCAGTTCTTC. It encodes CSARRMPEGYNEQFF.

The chain recombines TRBV28 with TRBJ2-1, with D maybe TRBD2 (7 bases). CDR1 is MDHEN, CDR2 SYDVKM, per germline. V lost 4 bases to trimming and J lost 9 bases, with 31 bases between them. CDR3 length equals 19 residues. CDR3 amino acids: CASSYPSGAGSGTWGEQFF. The CDR3 DNA follows: TGTGCCAGCAGTTACCCCAGCGGGGCAGGAAGCGGGACATGGGGTGAGCAGTTCTTC. The full variable domain, with the rest looked up from reference TRBV28 and TRBJ2-1, is DVKVTQSSRYLVKRTGEKVFLECVQDMDHENMFWYRQDPGLGLRLIYFSYDVKMKEKGDIPEGYSVSREKKERFSLILESASTNQTSMYLCASSYPSGAGSGTWGEQFFGPGTRLTVL.

This clonotype has at least ten counts. The chain joins TRBV7-9 to TRBJ2-1, with TRBD2 identical over 7 bases. This CDR3 contains 16 residues. Germline V gives CDR1 SEHNR, CDR2 FQNEAQ (reference sequence). V lost 1 base, J lost 5 bases, and 8 bases stayed unmatched. The CDR3 spells CASSLVSSGVNNEQFF. The CDR3 bases are TGTGCCAGCAGCTTAGTTTCTAGCGGAGTAAACAATGAGCAGTTCTTC.

In this sample, this clonotype turned up many times. The rearrangement uses TRBV29-1 and TRBJ2-1; D is possibly TRBD1 or TRBD2 (6 bases each). Germline loops: CDR1 SQVTM, CDR2 ANQGSEA. With 7 bases removed from V and 5 bases from J, the gap between germline ends came to 15 bases. This CDR3 is 13 amino acids long. The CDR3 protein is CSAAAGGHNEQFF. CDR3 DNA: TGCAGCGCAGCCGCCGGGGGCCACAATGAGCAGTTCTTC.

The chain combines TRBV29-1 with TRBJ2-1; 9 nucleotides match TRBD2. The CDR3 covers 16 residues. In germline, CDR1 is SQVTM, CDR2 ANQGSEA. V lost 6 bases to trimming and J lost 0 bases; unmatched junction nucleotides: 9. The CDR3 coding sequence is TGCAGCGTGAACTTAGCGGGAGCGAGCTCCTACAATGAGCAGTTCTTC. Protein: CSVNLAGASSYNEQFF.

This clonotype showed up many times. The chain joins TRBV4-3 to TRBJ1-2, with TRBD1 as a possible D gene (6 bases). Germline V CDR1 and CDR2: LGHNA, YSLEER. The CDR3 is made up of 15 amino acids. V lost 1 base to trimming and J lost 4 bases, with 13 bases between them. The CDR3, as DNA: TGCGCCAGCAGCCAAGGATTCGGCAGGGGCTATGGCTACACCTTC. This gives the protein CASSQGFGRGYGYTF.

In its sample, this clonotype was seen a few times. This chain uses TRBV13 with TRBJ2-7; D unclear. The germline V gene encodes CDR1 PRHDT and CDR2 FYEKMQ (reference sequence). The V end lost 0 bases, the J end lost 5 bases, and 8 bases lay between the germline ends. This CDR3 is 13 amino acids long. In DNA form, the CDR3 reads TGTGCCAGCAGCTTAGGGGTCCTCAACGAGCAGTACTTC. Amino acids: CASSLGVLNEQYF.

This clonotype was counted between two and nine times. V usage is TRBV24-1 and J usage is TRBJ2-1; TRBD1 is a possible D gene (5 bases). The CDR3 runs to 14 residues. Trimming removed 8 bases from V and 4 bases from J, with 14 bases in between. Germline loops: CDR1 KGHDR, CDR2 SFDVKD. The CDR3 region is CATTTGSGYNEQFF. The CDR3 DNA follows: TGTGCCACCACCACAGGATCGGGTTACAATGAGCAGTTCTTC.